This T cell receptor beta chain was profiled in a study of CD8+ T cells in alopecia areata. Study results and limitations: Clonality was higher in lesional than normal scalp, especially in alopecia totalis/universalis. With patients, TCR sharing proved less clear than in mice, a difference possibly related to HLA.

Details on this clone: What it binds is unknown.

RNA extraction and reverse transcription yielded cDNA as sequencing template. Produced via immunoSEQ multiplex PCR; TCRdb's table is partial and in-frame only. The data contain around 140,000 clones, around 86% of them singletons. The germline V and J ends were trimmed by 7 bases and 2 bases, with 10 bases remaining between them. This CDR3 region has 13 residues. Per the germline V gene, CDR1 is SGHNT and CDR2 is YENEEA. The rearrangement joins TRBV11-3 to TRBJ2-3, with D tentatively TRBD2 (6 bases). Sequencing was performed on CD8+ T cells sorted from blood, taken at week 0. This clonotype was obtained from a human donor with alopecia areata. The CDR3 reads CASKSRDTDTQYF. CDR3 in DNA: TGTGCCAGCAAGTCGCGGGACACAGATACGCAGTATTTT.